The present T cell receptor (beta chain) was sequenced within a study of cytomegalovirus exposure and HLA in healthy donors. Looked up from germline, CDR1 is LNHNV and CDR2 is YYDKDF (reference sequence). The CDR3 runs to 17 residues. Between the trimmed V and J ends, which lost 1 base and 0 bases, there was a span of 13 bases. Vbeta (60) and Jbeta (13) primers were used in the PCR. Here immunoSEQ multiplex PCR was the method, and the copy in TCRdb shows in-frame clones only, minus some. This table has roughly 150,000 clones, roughly four fifths appearing once. The gene calls are TRBV15 and TRBJ1-3, with D perhaps matching TRBD1 (6 bases). The receptor was isolated from a woman aged 40-49 years in good health and CMV-seronegative. The sample comprised PBMCs. The CDR3 region has the DNA TGTGCCACCAGCAGAGGTTATAGACAGGTCTCTGGAAACACCATATATTTT. Protein sequence: CATSRGYRQVSGNTIYF. Full variable domain (rest looked up from reference TRBV15 and TRBJ1-3): DAMVIQNPRYQVTQFGKPVTLSCSQTLNHNVMYWYQQKSSQAPKLLFHYYDKDFNNEADTPDNFQSRRPNTSFCFLDIRSPGLGDTAMYLCATSRGYRQVSGNTIYFGEGSWLTVV.